One and the same sample provided the 7 T cell receptor beta chains below, sequenced in a study of blood T cell repertoires in COVID-19. Sequencing was performed with immunoSEQ multiplex PCR; in TCRdb, only in-frame clones are kept and a portion is missing. Counted here are some 210,000 clones, 70% to 90% occurring once; the ten biggest clones make up 5.1%. The sample comprised peripheral blood. These receptors all stem from a woman in her 70s with active or convalescent COVID-19.

The J gene is TRBJ2-5, the V gene TRBV7-9; 11 bases align to TRBD2. V dropped 4 bases and J dropped 5; count of bases not matched to a gene: 9. There are 16 residues in the CDR3. Per germline, CDR1 SEHNR and CDR2 FQNEAQ (reference sequence). The CDR3 bases are TGTGCCAGCAGCTCCTTACTAGCGGGAGCAACGGAGACCCAGTACTTC. Its translation is CASSSLLAGATETQYF.

Only one count was recorded for this clone. V gene TRBV2 combines with J gene TRBJ1-5; 9 positions match TRBD1. V trimming: 5 bases; J trimming: 8 bases; junction bases outside the gene matches: 7. The CDR3 is made up of 14 amino acids. Germline assignment: CDR1 SNHLY and CDR2 FYNNEI. CDR3: CASSRQGGFKPQHF. CDR3 bases: TGTGCCAGCAGTCGACAGGGGGGGTTCAAGCCCCAGCATTTT.

The chain joins TRBV3-1 (or the pseudogene TRBV3-2) to TRBJ1-3; 8 bases are shared with TRBD1. CDR3 length: 19 amino acids. Germline CDR1 reads LGHDT; CDR2 reads YNNKEL (reference sequence). V shed 4 bases, J shed 2 bases, and the junction held 16 bases outside the gene matches. CDR3 bases: TGTGCCAGCAGCCGTGGAAGGACCCAGGGGGCCCGACCTGGAAACACCATATATTTT. Translated: CASSRGRTQGARPGNTIYF.

This clone has more than one count but fewer than ten. This chain connects TRBV18 to TRBJ1-2; D is unclear. Germline lookup yields CDR1 KGHSH and CDR2 LQKENI. The V and J ends lost 0 bases and 10 bases respectively, with 9 bases between them. This CDR3 is 12 amino acids long. For the CDR3, the DNA is TGTGCCAGCTCACCACCGGGCAGACCCTACACCTTC. The encoded protein is CASSPPGRPYTF.

This chain links TRBV6-5 with TRBJ2-2; D is ambiguous. The CDR3 extends over 14 amino acids. V lost 11 bases to trimming and J lost 1 base, with 14 bases between them. The germline V gene encodes CDR1 MNHEY and CDR2 SVGAGI. CDR3 bases: TGTGCCTACTCGACATTACGGAACACCGGGGAGCTGTTTTTT. Translating it yields CAYSTLRNTGELFF.

This clone was picked up one time. The gene calls are TRBV30 and TRBJ1-6; possible D gene TRBD1, 5 bases. The CDR3 has 15 amino acids. Germline CDR1 and CDR2: GTSNPN and SVGIG (reference sequence). V dropped 3 bases and J dropped 9 bases, with 18 bases sitting between them. CDR3 bases: TGTGCCTGGAGAGAGGGGCCCGCCGGGGGTTCACCCCTCCACTTT. This translates into CAWREGPAGGSPLHF.

The V and J genes are TRBV19 and TRBJ2-5, with a possible D match to TRBD1 (6 bases). CDR3 length: 16 residues. Germline CDR1 reads LNHDA; CDR2 reads SQIVND (reference sequence). The germline V and J ends were trimmed by 0 bases and 7 bases, with 18 bases remaining between them. This CDR3 is CASSIDRRDTAVTQYF. The DNA for the CDR3 is TGTGCCAGTAGTATAGATCGAAGGGACACCGCGGTGACCCAGTACTTC.